This T cell receptor (beta chain) was observed in a study of blood T cell repertoires in COVID-19. About the research overall: T cells, B-cell-depleted T cells, or PBMCs provided the cDNA or gDNA that served as material.

This CDR3 is built from 14 residues. Germline-derived CDR1 and CDR2 are KGHSH and LQKENI. V was pared by 2 bases and J by 5 bases, with 11 bases between. As processed by the authors: The authors estimated nucleated cell counts from reference gene primer amplification. Produced via immunoSEQ multiplex PCR; TCRdb's table is partial and in-frame only. V and J calls and clone size are given by that table; D and trimming were obtained from the DNA. In the table there are a few hundred thousand clones, about 92% of which are singletons. The Seattle patients joined while their infection was active and were tracked longitudinally afterward.

The rearrangement joins TRBV18 to TRBJ2-3, with a weak D call TRBD1 (6 bases). The sample comprised peripheral blood. The source is a woman aged 60-70 years with COVID-19, enrolled during active disease. In DNA form, the CDR3 reads TGTGCCAGCTCACCAAACAGGGCAAAAGATACGCAGTATTTT. Amino acid sequence: CASSPNRAKDTQYF.